The sequence of this T cell receptor beta chain was determined in a study of T cells in tumors after PD-1 blockade. On the study more broadly: Prior checkpoint blockade, systemic immunosuppressant use, or anti-cancer therapy within 4 weeks excluded patients. Patients received pembrolizumab 200 mg every 3 weeks or cemiplimab 350 mg every 2 weeks.

Remarks on this clone: The antigen remains unidentified.

Generated by immunoSEQ multiplex PCR, the TCRdb table keeps only in-frame clones and is missing some. The data hold roughly 14,000 clones, with more than 65% observed a single time. Input was about 550 ng to 6,004 ng of genomic DNA from tumor or blood. Study-wide points: Roughly two fifths of tumor TCR clonotypes were also found in blood.

CDR1 is KGHSH and CDR2 is LQKENI in the germline V gene. V trimming: 0 bases; J trimming: 3 bases; junction bases outside the gene matches: 7. The CDR3 covers 18 residues. The V gene is TRBV18, the J gene TRBJ2-5; 13 positions agree with TRBD2. The origin of this receptor is a human donor with basal cell carcinoma. Sequenced material: PBMCs, taken after anti-PD-1 treatment. In DNA form, the CDR3 reads TGTGCCAGCTCACCACCGAAGCGCACTAGCGGGGGGGAAGAGACCCAGTACTTC. This sequence encodes CASSPPKRTSGGEETQYF.